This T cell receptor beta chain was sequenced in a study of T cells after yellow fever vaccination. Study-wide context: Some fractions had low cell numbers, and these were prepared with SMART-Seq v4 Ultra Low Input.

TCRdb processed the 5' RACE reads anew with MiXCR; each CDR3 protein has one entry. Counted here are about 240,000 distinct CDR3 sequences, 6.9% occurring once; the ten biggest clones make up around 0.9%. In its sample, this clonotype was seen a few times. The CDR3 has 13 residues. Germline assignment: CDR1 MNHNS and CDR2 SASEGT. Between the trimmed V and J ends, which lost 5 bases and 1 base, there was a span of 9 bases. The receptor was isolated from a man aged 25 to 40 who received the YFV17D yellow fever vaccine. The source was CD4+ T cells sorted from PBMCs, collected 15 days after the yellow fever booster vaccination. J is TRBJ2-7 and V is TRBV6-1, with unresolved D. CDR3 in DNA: TGTGCCAGCAGTAAAGACGGATCCTACGAGCAGTACTTC. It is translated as CASSKDGSYEQYF.